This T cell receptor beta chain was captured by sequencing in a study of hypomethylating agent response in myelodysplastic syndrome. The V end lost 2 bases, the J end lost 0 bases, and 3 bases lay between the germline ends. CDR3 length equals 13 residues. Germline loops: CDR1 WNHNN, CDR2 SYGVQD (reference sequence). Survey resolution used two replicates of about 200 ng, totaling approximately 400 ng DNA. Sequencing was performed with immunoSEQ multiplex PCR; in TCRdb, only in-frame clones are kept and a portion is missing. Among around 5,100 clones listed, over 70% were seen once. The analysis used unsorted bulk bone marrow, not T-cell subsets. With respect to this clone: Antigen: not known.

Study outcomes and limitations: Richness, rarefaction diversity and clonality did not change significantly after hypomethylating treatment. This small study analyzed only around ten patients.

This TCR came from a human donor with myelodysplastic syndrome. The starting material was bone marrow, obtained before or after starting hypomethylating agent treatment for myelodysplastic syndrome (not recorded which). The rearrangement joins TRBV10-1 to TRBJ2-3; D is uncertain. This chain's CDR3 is CASSEVSTDTQYF. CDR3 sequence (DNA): TGCGCCAGCAGTGAGGTTAGCACAGATACGCAGTATTTT.